This record looks at one T cell receptor beta chain sequence and its context. Its antigen is not known. This sample was taken from a study of cytomegalovirus exposure and HLA in healthy donors. Amplification used 60 Vbeta primers and 13 Jbeta primers. In the study's own analysis: An analysis performed later counted 73 million or so unique TCR beta chains (around 10 million of them shared). Produced via immunoSEQ multiplex PCR; TCRdb's table is partial and in-frame only. That table furnishes V, J and clone size, whereas the DNA furnished D and trimming. The repertoire holds some 110,000 clones, with 65% to 85% as singletons. Nominally healthy donors were sampled, though unrecorded immune exposures were likely. Findings and caveats of the study: TCR beta sequences reportedly predicted most subjects' HLA-A and HLA-B alleles accurately.

The source of this sequence is a man in his forties or fifties in good health and CMV-seropositive. The sample was PBMCs.

The CDR3 DNA reads as TGTGCCAGCAGTTTTGGGCCGGGGACTAGCGAGTACACCGGGGAGCTGTTTTTT. It yields the protein CASSFGPGTSEYTGELFF. V usage is TRBV27 and J usage is TRBJ2-2, with 10 bases identical to TRBD2. Losses at the gene ends were 3 bases for V and 3 bases for J; bases not matched to a gene: 10. Germline V gene data show CDR1 as MNHEY and CDR2 as SMNVEV (reference sequence). The length of the CDR3 is 18 residues.